This is a list of T cell receptor beta chains from one sample in a study of early T cells in non-severe SARS-CoV-2 infection. TCRdb independently ran MiXCR on the 5' RACE reads; one entry per CDR3 protein. The data contain approximately 29,000 distinct CDR3 sequences, around 7% of them singletons. The sample consisted of whole blood. The receptor source for this set is an adult who was a healthcare worker with PCR-confirmed SARS-CoV-2 infection or an uninfected control (not recorded which). CDR3s include the opening cysteine and the closing phenylalanine or tryptophan. The D gene is left open where the match is weak.

TRBV2 . CASSLTKNIQYF
TRBV20-1 . CSARLMASYEQYF
TRBV19 . CASSIEWSTLLAKNIQYF
TRBV7-6 . CASSLVDSITGELFF
TRBV6-5 . CASRRTVYNEQFF
TRBV6-6 . CASSYARENSPLHF
TRBV25-1 . CASSEAPLSYEQYF
TRBV27 . CASSFRETQYF
TRBV7-3 . CASSSGNYNEQFF
TRBV11-2 . CASSPSANTDTQYF
TRBV20-1 TRBD1 CSASRTGEAFF
TRBV7-4 . CASSYGPGLTFF
TRBV4-2 TRBD2 CASSLTFTGTSTGEQFF
TRBV6-2/TRBV6-3 . CASTGPNTGELFF
TRBV5-6 . CASRRLEFYEQYF
TRBV12-3/TRBV12-4 . CASSFTEAFF
TRBV7-8 TRBD2 CASSLARLAGITDSGANVLTF
TRBV18 . CASSPVQTVGNTEAFF
TRBV12-3/TRBV12-4 . CASSFGQVNEKLFF
TRBV7-6 . CASSSQRARRQETQYF
TRBV20-1 TRBD2 CSAKLFTSGFHNEQFF
TRBV3-1 . CASSFGRNTEAFF
TRBV20-1 TRBD2 CSAASSSGTSSDEQFF
TRBV6-4 . CASSPTLEGSYNEQFF
TRBV6-5 TRBD1 CASGGQEKNYGYTF
TRBV5-6 . CVSSPLDSTDTQYF
TRBV28 . CASSFRARSSTDTQYF
TRBV6-5 TRBD1 CASKPQGVNTEAFF
TRBV20-1 . CSALKDGDWNYQETQYF